Listed below are T cell receptor beta chains from one sample, sequenced in a study of post-analysis software for immune sequencing data. TCRdb reprocessed the PCR reads via MiXCR and lists one record per CDR3 protein. This table holds roughly 800,000 distinct CDR3 sequences, under 70% found once. The sample was blood. Receptors were obtained from a girl aged 10 to 17 with multiple sclerosis. Both conserved end residues are part of each CDR3. Each record gives: V gene, CDR3 length, D gene, J gene, clone size, CDR3 DNA, CDR3 protein. D genes are given only for firm matches. Part of the rows lack a size; the others show once, few, many or a class for expanded clones.

V gene: TRBV10-3; CDR3 length: 14; D gene: .; J gene: TRBJ2-1; clone size: few; CDR3 DNA: TGTGCCATCAGTATCGGTTCCTCCTACAATGAGCAGTTCTTC; CDR3 protein: CAISIGSSYNEQFF
V gene: TRBV14; CDR3 length: 15; D gene: .; J gene: TRBJ1-2; clone size: .; CDR3 DNA: TGTGCCAGCAGCCAACGGCAGGGCCCAAACTATGGCCACACCTTC; CDR3 protein: CASSQRQGPNYGHTF
V gene: TRBV6-5; CDR3 length: 13; D gene: .; J gene: TRBJ1-6; clone size: .; CDR3 DNA: TGTGCCAGCAGTTACTCGAGTGGTTCACCCCTCCACTTT; CDR3 protein: CASSYSSGSPLHF
V gene: TRBV12-3/TRBV12-4; CDR3 length: 14; D gene: .; J gene: TRBJ1-1; clone size: .; CDR3 DNA: TGTGCCAGCAGTTCCCCAGGGTCGGGCACTGAAGCTTTCTTT; CDR3 protein: CASSSPGSGTEAFF
V gene: TRBV3-1; CDR3 length: 16; D gene: TRBD1; J gene: TRBJ2-3; clone size: .; CDR3 DNA: TGTGCCAGCAGCCAACTAGGGACAGGGCTAACAGATACGCAGTATTTT; CDR3 protein: CASSQLGTGLTDTQYF
V gene: TRBV27; CDR3 length: 15; D gene: TRBD2; J gene: TRBJ2-7; clone size: once; CDR3 DNA: TGTGCCAGCAGTTTAGACACAGCGGGAGACCACGAGCAGTACTTC; CDR3 protein: CASSLDTAGDHEQYF
V gene: TRBV12-5; CDR3 length: 17; D gene: TRBD2; J gene: TRBJ2-5; clone size: .; CDR3 DNA: TGTGCTAGTGGTTTGGTACATGGTAGCGGGGGCCAAGAGACCCAGTACTTC; CDR3 protein: CASGLVHGSGGQETQYF
V gene: TRBV20-1; CDR3 length: 13; D gene: TRBD2; J gene: TRBJ2-5; clone size: .; CDR3 DNA: TGCAGTGCCCTTAACCGGGGGGTAGAGACCCAGTACTTC; CDR3 protein: CSALNRGVETQYF
V gene: TRBV6-5; CDR3 length: 16; D gene: TRBD2; J gene: TRBJ2-1; clone size: few; CDR3 DNA: TGTGCCAGCAGGTCTCAACTAGCGGGAGTCCGCAATGAGCAGTTCTTC; CDR3 protein: CASRSQLAGVRNEQFF
V gene: TRBV6-5; CDR3 length: 13; D gene: TRBD1; J gene: TRBJ1-2; clone size: .; CDR3 DNA: TGTGCCAGCAGCCCACAGGGGGCGCTTGGCTACACCTTC; CDR3 protein: CASSPQGALGYTF
V gene: TRBV5-1; CDR3 length: 16; D gene: .; J gene: TRBJ2-3; clone size: .; CDR3 DNA: TGCGCCAGCAGCTTGGAGTGGCGGGGTTTCACAGATACGCAGTATTTT; CDR3 protein: CASSLEWRGFTDTQYF
V gene: TRBV15; CDR3 length: 15; D gene: TRBD2; J gene: TRBJ2-3; clone size: few; CDR3 DNA: TGTGCCACCAGCAGAGACCCGGGAGGGGCAGATACGCAGTATTTT; CDR3 protein: CATSRDPGGADTQYF
V gene: TRBV29-1; CDR3 length: 14; D gene: TRBD2; J gene: TRBJ2-3; clone size: few; CDR3 DNA: TGCAGCATGGGACTAGCGGGAGTTGCAGATACGCAGTATTTT; CDR3 protein: CSMGLAGVADTQYF
V gene: TRBV2; CDR3 length: 15; D gene: .; J gene: TRBJ2-5; clone size: .; CDR3 DNA: TGTGCCAGCCTCCGGGGCAAGCTCTACGGGGAGACCCAGTACTTC; CDR3 protein: CASLRGKLYGETQYF
V gene: TRBV4-2; CDR3 length: 15; D gene: .; J gene: TRBJ1-2; clone size: .; CDR3 DNA: TGTGCCAGCAGCCAAGAGCCCGGGGGGAGAGGTGGCTACACCTTC; CDR3 protein: CASSQEPGGRGGYTF
V gene: TRBV5-5; CDR3 length: 15; D gene: .; J gene: TRBJ2-6; clone size: few; CDR3 DNA: TGTGCCAGCAGCAGTGCCTCCTTGGGGGCCAACGTCCTGACTTTC; CDR3 protein: CASSSASLGANVLTF
V gene: TRBV7-9; CDR3 length: 16; D gene: .; J gene: TRBJ1-6; clone size: .; CDR3 DNA: TGTGCCAGCAGCTTAGCCTCGGAGGGGGGCCGATCACCCCTCCACTTT; CDR3 protein: CASSLASEGGRSPLHF
V gene: TRBV5-6; CDR3 length: 13; D gene: .; J gene: TRBJ1-2; clone size: .; CDR3 DNA: TGTGCCAGCAGTTTACAGGGCGCCCCCAGATACACCTTC; CDR3 protein: CASSLQGAPRYTF
V gene: TRBV14; CDR3 length: 13; D gene: .; J gene: TRBJ2-1; clone size: .; CDR3 DNA: TGTGCCAGCAGCCCTTGGGGGGAGCGGAAACAGTTCTTC; CDR3 protein: CASSPWGERKQFF
V gene: TRBV29-1; CDR3 length: 13; D gene: .; J gene: TRBJ2-2; clone size: .; CDR3 DNA: TGCAGCGCCGAAGTAGGTGGGGCCGGGGAGCTGTTTTTT; CDR3 protein: CSAEVGGAGELFF
V gene: TRBV11-3; CDR3 length: 15; D gene: TRBD2; J gene: TRBJ2-1; clone size: .; CDR3 DNA: TGTGCCAGCAGCCGCGGGACTAGCGGGAATGATGAGCAGTTCTTC; CDR3 protein: CASSRGTSGNDEQFF
V gene: TRBV7-9; CDR3 length: 15; D gene: .; J gene: TRBJ2-7; clone size: .; CDR3 DNA: TGTGCCAGCAGCTCGCGACTGGCACGATACTACGAGCAGTACTTC; CDR3 protein: CASSSRLARYYEQYF
V gene: TRBV12-3/TRBV12-4; CDR3 length: 14; D gene: .; J gene: TRBJ2-5; clone size: .; CDR3 DNA: TGTGCCAGCAGTTATCCCCGGACAGAGGAGACCCAGTACTTC; CDR3 protein: CASSYPRTEETQYF
V gene: TRBV5-1; CDR3 length: 16; D gene: TRBD2; J gene: TRBJ2-7; clone size: .; CDR3 DNA: TGCGCCAGCAGCTCCGGGACTAGCGGACCTCCCTACGAGCAGTACTTC; CDR3 protein: CASSSGTSGPPYEQYF